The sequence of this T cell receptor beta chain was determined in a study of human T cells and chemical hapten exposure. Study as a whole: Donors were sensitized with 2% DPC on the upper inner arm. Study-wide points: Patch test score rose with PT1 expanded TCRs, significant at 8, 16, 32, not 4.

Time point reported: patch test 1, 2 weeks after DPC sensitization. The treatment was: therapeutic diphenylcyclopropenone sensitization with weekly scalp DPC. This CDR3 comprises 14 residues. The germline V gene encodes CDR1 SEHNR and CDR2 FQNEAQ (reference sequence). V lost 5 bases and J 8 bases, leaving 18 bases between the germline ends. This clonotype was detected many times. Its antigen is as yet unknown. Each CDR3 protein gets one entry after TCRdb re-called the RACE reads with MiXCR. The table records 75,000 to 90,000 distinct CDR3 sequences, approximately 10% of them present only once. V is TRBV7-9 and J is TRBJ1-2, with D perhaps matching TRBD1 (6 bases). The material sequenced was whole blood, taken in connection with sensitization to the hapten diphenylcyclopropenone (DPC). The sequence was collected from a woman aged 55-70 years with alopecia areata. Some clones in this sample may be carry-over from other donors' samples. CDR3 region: CASSAQGTPYGYTF. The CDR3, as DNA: TGTGCCAGCAGCGCTCAGGGGACCCCTTACGGCTACACCTTC.